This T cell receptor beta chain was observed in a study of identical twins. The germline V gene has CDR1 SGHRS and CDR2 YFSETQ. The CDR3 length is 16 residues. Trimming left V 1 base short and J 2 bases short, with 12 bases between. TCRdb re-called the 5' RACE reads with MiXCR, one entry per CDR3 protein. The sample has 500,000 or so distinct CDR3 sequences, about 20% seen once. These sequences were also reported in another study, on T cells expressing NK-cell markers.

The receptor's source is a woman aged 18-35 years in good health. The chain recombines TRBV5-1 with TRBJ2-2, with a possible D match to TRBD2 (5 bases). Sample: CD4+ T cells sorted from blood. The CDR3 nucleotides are TGCGCCAGCAGCTTGATGACGGGATTAAACACCGGGGAGCTGTTTTTT. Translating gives CASSLMTGLNTGELFF.